This passage covers 3 T cell receptor beta chains from one sample sequenced in a study of blood T cell repertoires in COVID-19. TCRdb's table, derived via immunoSEQ multiplex PCR, lists solely in-frame clones and lacks some. Here the sample spans 200,000 to 250,000 clones, roughly 88% being singletons. The sequencing sample was made of peripheral blood. Source of these receptors: a man aged 25-40 years who had recovered from COVID-19.

The rearrangement joins TRBV6-1 to TRBJ1-2; perhaps TRBD1 as D (6 bases). Germline V gene sequence: CDR1 MNHNS, CDR2 SASEGT. V shed 4 bases and J shed 4 bases, with 19 bases lying between them. The CDR3 spans 16 residues. The CDR3 is CASSGRGTGKAYGYTF. In nucleotides, the CDR3 is TGTGCCAGCAGTGGAAGGGGGACCGGAAAGGCCTATGGCTACACCTTC.

V is TRBV12-3 or TRBV12-4 and J is TRBJ1-1; tentative D call: TRBD1 (5 bases). The CDR3 consists of 13 residues. Trimming stripped 5 bases from V and 3 bases from J, with 10 bases between. CDR3 region: CASSPWGDTEAFF. DNA for the CDR3: TGTGCCAGCAGTCCATGGGGGGACACTGAAGCTTTCTTT.

This chain uses TRBV24-1 with TRBJ2-5, with TRBD1 as a possible D gene (7 bases). This CDR3 spans 14 amino acids. Germline values: CDR1 KGHDR, CDR2 SFDVKD. The V gene lost 8 bases and the J gene lost 5 bases, with 17 bases spanning the gap. Here the CDR3 DNA reads TGTGCCACCAAAAGGACAGGAGGGGGGGAGACCCAGTACTTC. Translated: CATKRTGGGETQYF.